A single sample is the source of the 11 T cell receptor beta chains below, sequenced in a study of monozygotic twins with inflammatory bowel disease. One entry per CDR3 protein, without DNA, is what TCRdb gives after re-calling the 5' RACE reads. The sample's table shows 300,000 to 450,000 distinct CDR3 sequences. The sample was blood. Source of these receptors: a human donor with ulcerative colitis or Crohn's disease, or a healthy co-twin of an affected twin (not recorded which).

The rearrangement links TRBV24-1 to TRBJ2-1; TCRdb names TRBD2, which stays unverified in the absence of DNA. The CDR3 runs to 16 residues. CDR1 is KGHDR and CDR2 is SFDVKD in the germline V gene. The CDR3 sequence: CATSDLASGVYNEQFF.

The gene calls are TRBV4-2 and TRBJ2-1; with no DNA, the TCRdb D assignment of TRBD1 cannot be verified. CDR3 length: 14 residues. CDR1 and CDR2 (germline): LGHNA, YNFKEQ. The CDR3 region is CASRDRGVGNEQFF.

The J gene is TRBJ2-7, the V gene TRBV18; TCRdb gives TRBD1 as the D gene, but with no DNA this cannot be confirmed. Germline V gene data show CDR1 as KGHSH and CDR2 as LQKENI. The CDR3 is 13 amino acids. CDR3 region: CASSGQGTNEQYF.

This chain uses TRBV12-3 or TRBV12-4 with TRBJ1-5; the TRBD1 assignment by TCRdb is unverifiable without DNA. The length of the CDR3 is 16 residues. CDR3: CASREDSTVEDQPQHF.

The V and J genes are TRBV7-2 and TRBJ2-2; TCRdb reports TRBD1, a call that lacks DNA to check it against. The CDR3 has 12 amino acids. Germline V gene data show CDR1 as SGHTA and CDR2 as FQGNSA. The CDR3 here is CASSRASRELFF. The full variable domain, rest sourced from reference TRBV7-2 and TRBJ2-2, is GAGVSQSPSNKVTEKGKDVELRCDPISGHTALYWYRQSLGQGLEFLIYFQGNSAPDKSGLPSDRFSAERTGGSVSTLTIQRTQQEDSAVYLCASSRASRELFFGEGSRLTVL.

This rearrangement joins TRBV6-2 or TRBV6-3 to TRBJ2-7. The CDR3 runs to 15 residues. Germline-derived CDR1 and CDR2 are MNHEY and SVGEGT. The CDR3 sequence is CASTFRTGSSYEQYF.

V usage is TRBV6-6 and J usage is TRBJ2-7. The germline V gene encodes CDR1 MNHNY and CDR2 SVGAGI (reference sequence). The CDR3 is made up of 14 amino acids. The CDR3 loop reads CASSYSVRNYEQYF.

J is TRBJ2-7 and V is TRBV7-9; TCRdb returns TRBD2, unconfirmable since there is no DNA. Germline V gene sequence: CDR1 SEHNR, CDR2 FQNEAQ (reference sequence). The CDR3 length is 15 residues. The CDR3 reads CASSLANREGYEQYF.

The CDR3 region is CASSSDWGTDTQYF. The chain uses TRBV7-2 and TRBJ2-3; with no DNA, the TCRdb D assignment of TRBD1 cannot be verified. Germline V gene sequence: CDR1 SGHTA, CDR2 FQGNSA. The CDR3 spans 14 residues.

The V call is TRBV5-1, the J call TRBJ2-5; lacking DNA, the TRBD1 call made by TCRdb goes unchecked. The CDR3 contains 14 residues. The germline V gene encodes CDR1 SGHRS and CDR2 YFSETQ. CDR3: CASSLDGTGETQYF.

The rearrangement uses TRBV6-6 and TRBJ1-5; checking the TCRdb D call of TRBD1 is not possible without DNA. Germline-derived CDR1 and CDR2 are MNHNY and SVGAGI (reference sequence). The CDR3 is 14 amino acids. CDR3 amino acids: CASRTPGKDQPQHF.